This passage covers 10 T cell receptor beta chains from one sample sequenced in a study of cytomegalovirus exposure and HLA in healthy donors. Primers for the PCR totalled 60 Vbeta and 13 Jbeta. The data were produced by immunoSEQ multiplex PCR, yet TCRdb's version contains in-frame clones alone and is incomplete. In the table there are over 200,000 clones, 85% to 90% of which are singletons. The sample taken for sequencing was PBMCs. These receptor sequences come from a human donor in good health.

The chain recombines TRBV6-6 with TRBJ1-1; 7 bases map to TRBD1. Germline trimming cut 2 bases from V and 5 bases from J; bases unmatched to any gene: 11. Germline assignment: CDR1 MNHNY and CDR2 SVGAGI (reference sequence). This CDR3 contains 16 residues. In DNA, the CDR3 is TGTGCCAGCAGTTACCTCCGACAGGGCGCGGATACTGAAGCTTTCTTT. The encoded protein is CASSYLRQGADTEAFF.

The chain recombines TRBV2 with TRBJ1-2; 7 nucleotides match TRBD1. This CDR3 comprises 21 residues. V lost 5 bases, J lost 0 bases, and 24 bases stayed unmatched. Germline V CDR1 and CDR2: SNHLY, FYNNEI. CDR3 bases: TGTGCCAGCAGTCAAGAACGAACGATCCGGGACAGCACCCTGCCTAACTATGGCTACACCTTC. This gives the protein CASSQERTIRDSTLPNYGYTF.

This chain joins TRBV7-9 and TRBJ2-1; 7 positions agree with TRBD1. V was pared by 5 bases and J by 5 bases, with 12 bases of the junction left unmatched. Germline CDR1 is SEHNR and CDR2 is FQNEAQ (reference sequence). The CDR3 has 16 amino acids. Written as DNA, the CDR3 is TGTGCCAGCAGCCTCCGACAGGGAGAAAGGGACAATGAGCAGTTCTTC. Translated, it gives CASSLRQGERDNEQFF.

V usage is TRBV5-1 and J usage is TRBJ1-2, with 10 bases lining up with TRBD1. CDR3 length: 16 residues. The germline V gene encodes CDR1 SGHRS and CDR2 YFSETQ. Trimming cost V 5 bases and J 2 bases; bases outside gene matches: 9. The CDR3 DNA is TGCGCCAGCAGACCGACAGGGGGCCCTCTCAACTATGGCTACACCTTC. Translating gives CASRPTGGPLNYGYTF.

The gene calls are TRBV7-2 and TRBJ2-2; TRBD2 matches at 7 bases. After removal of 4 bases from V and 5 bases from J, the junction contained 10 bases not matched to a gene. The germline gives CDR1 SGHTA, CDR2 FQGNSA. The CDR3 length is 16 residues. CDR3 loop: CASSSLGGSRTGELFF. In DNA, the CDR3 is TGTGCCAGCAGCTCCCTCGGCGGGAGTAGGACCGGGGAGCTGTTTTTT.

The V call is TRBV19, the J call TRBJ1-1; possible D gene TRBD1, 5 bases. This CDR3 comprises 14 residues. Germline assignment: CDR1 LNHDA and CDR2 SQIVND (reference sequence). Deletions cut 6 bases from V and 0 bases from J, with 11 bases between. CDR3 sequence: CASSPEQVNTEAFF. In DNA, the CDR3 is TGTGCCAGTAGCCCGGAACAGGTGAACACTGAAGCTTTCTTT.

This clone was observed a single time. The rearrangement joins TRBV28 to TRBJ2-5; tentatively, D is TRBD1 (5 bases). Germline-derived CDR1 and CDR2 are MDHEN and SYDVKM. V gave up 4 bases and J gave up 7 bases, with 19 bases separating them. This CDR3 has 15 residues. CDR3 in DNA: TGTGCCAGCAGTTCGTCGCAACGTTTTCAGGGGACCCAGTACTTC. It specifies CASSSSQRFQGTQYF.

This clone has only a few counts. CDR3 sequence (DNA): TGTGCCAGCAGCTTGTATACTCAGGGTAGCAATCAGCCCCAGCATTTT. Its protein product is CASSLYTQGSNQPQHF. This chain uses TRBV5-4 with TRBJ1-5; D may be TRBD1 (5 bases). Germline CDR1 is SGHNT and CDR2 is YYREEE (reference sequence). The V end lost 1 base, the J end lost 0 bases, and 11 bases lay between the germline ends. The CDR3 sequence is 16 residues long.

V and J are TRBV6-1 and TRBJ2-7; TRBD1 might be the D (6 bases). Trimming cost V 3 bases and J 6 bases, with 15 bases left between them. The germline V gene encodes CDR1 MNHNS and CDR2 SASEGT. The CDR3 spans 14 residues. The CDR3 is CASSDGARGGEQYF. CDR3 sequence (DNA): TGTGCCAGCAGTGATGGGGCTAGAGGGGGCGAGCAGTACTTC.

This clone showed up just a few times. This chain uses TRBV6-1 with TRBJ2-3; D is unresolved. CDR1 and CDR2 (germline): MNHNS, SASEGT. This CDR3 has 14 amino acids. Trimming shortened V by 6 bases and J by 6 bases, and 16 bases separated the two germline ends. The CDR3 protein is CASRELPSTDTQYF. The CDR3 bases are TGTGCCAGCAGGGAACTACCGTCTACCGATACGCAGTATTTT.